This TCR beta chain was identified during a study of T cell responses to AZD1222 COVID-19 vaccine. General observations from the study: Clonal diversity was possibly underestimated, and the donors were mostly white British, with more females. AZD1222 recipients seropositive at baseline numbered only five or six. Spike regions recognized by vaccine-associated CD4 TCRs spanned the protein, led by 160-218 and 743-854.

Germline CDR1 is LGHNA and CDR2 is YNFKEQ. Trimming removed 1 base from V and 1 base from J, with 14 bases in between. This CDR3 is built from 16 residues. The data were produced by immunoSEQ multiplex PCR, yet TCRdb's version contains in-frame clones alone and is incomplete. The sample lists 100,000 to 150,000 clones, roughly nine tenths occurring once. On this clone: Its antigen is as yet unknown.

The origin of this receptor is an adult in good health. The chain links TRBV4-2 to TRBJ2-7; maybe TRBD2 (6 bases). The material was peripheral blood, obtained on day 0 of AZD1222 vaccination. The CDR3 sequence is CASSQVSRDSSYEQYF. In nucleotides, the CDR3 is TGTGCCAGCAGCCAAGTATCCCGGGACTCGTCCTACGAGCAGTACTTC.